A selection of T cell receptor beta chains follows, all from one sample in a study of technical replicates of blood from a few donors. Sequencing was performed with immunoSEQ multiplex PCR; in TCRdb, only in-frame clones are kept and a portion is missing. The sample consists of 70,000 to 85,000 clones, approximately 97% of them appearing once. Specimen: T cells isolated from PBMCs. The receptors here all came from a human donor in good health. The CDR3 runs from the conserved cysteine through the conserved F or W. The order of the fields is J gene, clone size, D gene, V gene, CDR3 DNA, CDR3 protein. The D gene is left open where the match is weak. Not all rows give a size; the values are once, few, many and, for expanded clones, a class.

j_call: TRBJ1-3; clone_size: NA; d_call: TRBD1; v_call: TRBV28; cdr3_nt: TGTGCCAGCAGAACCTACAGGGGACCCTCTGGAAACACCATATATTTT; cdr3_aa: CASRTYRGPSGNTIYF
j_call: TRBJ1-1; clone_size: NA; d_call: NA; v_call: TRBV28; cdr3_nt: TGTGCCAGCAGAGGGGCGCCCGGAGCTTTCTTT; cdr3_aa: CASRGAPGAFF
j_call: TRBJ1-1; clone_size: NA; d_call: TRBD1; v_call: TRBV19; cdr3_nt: TGTGCCAGTAGAGGGACAGGGAGGAACACTGAAGCTTTCTTT; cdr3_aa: CASRGTGRNTEAFF
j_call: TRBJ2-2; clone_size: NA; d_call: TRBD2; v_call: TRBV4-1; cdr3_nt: TGCGCCAGCAGCCAAGCCTGGGCACAGCGGGGGAACACCGGGGAGCTGTTTTTT; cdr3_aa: CASSQAWAQRGNTGELFF
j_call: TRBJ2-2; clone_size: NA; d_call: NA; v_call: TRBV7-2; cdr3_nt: TGTGCCAGCAGCTCCCAGTGGACCGGGGAGCTGTTTTTT; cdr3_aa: CASSSQWTGELFF
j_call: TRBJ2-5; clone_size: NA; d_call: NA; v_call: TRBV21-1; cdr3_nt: TGTGCCAGCAGCAAAGAGAATTGTGTGAGGGAGGGCCTTTCCCAGTACTTC; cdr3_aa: CASSKENCVREGLSQYF
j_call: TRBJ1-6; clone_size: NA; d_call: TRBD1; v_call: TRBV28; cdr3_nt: TGTGCCAGCAGTGCTCTGACAGGGAGCTCCTATAATTCACCCCTCCACTTT; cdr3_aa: CASSALTGSSYNSPLHF
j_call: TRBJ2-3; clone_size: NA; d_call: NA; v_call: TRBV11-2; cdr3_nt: TGTGCCAGCAGCTTAGGTCCCGCCAGCGCAACCAGCACAGATACGCAGTATTTT; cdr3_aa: CASSLGPASATSTDTQYF
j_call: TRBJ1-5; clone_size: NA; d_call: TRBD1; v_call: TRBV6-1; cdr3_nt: TGTGCCAGCAGGGAATTCGACAGGGGTGAGACTCAGCCCCAGCATTTT; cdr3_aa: CASREFDRGETQPQHF
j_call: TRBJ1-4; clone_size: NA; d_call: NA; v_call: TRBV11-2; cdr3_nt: TGTGCCAGCAGTTACAGGCGTTCTGAAAAACTGTTTTTT; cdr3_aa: CASSYRRSEKLFF
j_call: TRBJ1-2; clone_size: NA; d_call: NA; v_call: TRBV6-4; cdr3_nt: TGTGCCAGCAGTGAACAGAGAGATGGCTACACCTTC; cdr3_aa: CASSEQRDGYTF
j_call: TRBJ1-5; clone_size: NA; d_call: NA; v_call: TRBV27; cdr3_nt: TGTGCCAGCAGTTCAACAGAAGGATCACTTATTACCAATCAGCCCCAGCATTTT; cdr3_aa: CASSSTEGSLITNQPQHF
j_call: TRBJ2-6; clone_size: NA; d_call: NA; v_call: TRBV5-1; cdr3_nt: TGCGCCAGCATGGGCGATCGCGGGTCCGGGGCCAACGTCCTGACTTTC; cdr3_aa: CASMGDRGSGANVLTF
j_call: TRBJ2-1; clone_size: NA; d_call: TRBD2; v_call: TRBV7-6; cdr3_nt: TGTGCCAGCAGCCCCCGGACTAGCGGCCCCTCCTACAATGAGCAGTTCTTC; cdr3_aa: CASSPRTSGPSYNEQFF
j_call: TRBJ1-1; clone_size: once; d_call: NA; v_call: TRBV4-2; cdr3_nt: TGTGCCAGCAGCCAAAAGGGGATTTTGAACACTGAAGCTTTCTTT; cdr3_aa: CASSQKGILNTEAFF
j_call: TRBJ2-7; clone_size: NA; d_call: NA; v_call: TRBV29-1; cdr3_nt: TGCAGCGTTGAGGCACAGGGAGAGAACTACGAGCAGTACTTC; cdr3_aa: CSVEAQGENYEQYF
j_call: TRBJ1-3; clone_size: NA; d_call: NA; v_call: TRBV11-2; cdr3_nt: TGTGCCAGCAGCTTAGACAGGTCGGCCTCTGGAAACACCATATATTTT; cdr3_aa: CASSLDRSASGNTIYF
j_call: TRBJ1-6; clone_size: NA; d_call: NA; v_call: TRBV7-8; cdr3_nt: TGTGCCAGCAGCTTAACAGAGAATTCACCCCTCCACTTT; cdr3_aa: CASSLTENSPLHF
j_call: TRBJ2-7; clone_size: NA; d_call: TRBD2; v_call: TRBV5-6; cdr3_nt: TGTGCCAGCAGCTTGTTGGTAGCGGGACCTGGGAACGAGCAGTACTTC; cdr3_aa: CASSLLVAGPGNEQYF
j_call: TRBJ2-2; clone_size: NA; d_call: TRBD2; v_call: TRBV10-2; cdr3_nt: TGCGCCAGCCTGACCGGGACTAGCTCCTCCGGGGAGCTGTTTTTT; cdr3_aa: CASLTGTSSSGELFF
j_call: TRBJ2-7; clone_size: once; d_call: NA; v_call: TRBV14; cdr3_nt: TGTGCCAGCAGCCCATGGCAAACTAGTCGCCCGGAGTACGAGCAGTACTTC; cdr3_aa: CASSPWQTSRPEYEQYF
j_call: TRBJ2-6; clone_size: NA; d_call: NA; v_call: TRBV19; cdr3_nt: TGTGCCAGTAGTATAGATCTATCCGCCTGGGCCAACGTCCTGACTTTC; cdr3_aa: CASSIDLSAWANVLTF
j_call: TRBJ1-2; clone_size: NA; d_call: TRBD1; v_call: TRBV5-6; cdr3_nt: TGTGCCAGCAGCCCCGGGACAGGGGGGTCCTATGGCTACACCTTC; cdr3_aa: CASSPGTGGSYGYTF
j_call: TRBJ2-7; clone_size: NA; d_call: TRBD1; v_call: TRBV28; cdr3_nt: TGTGCCAGCAGTTTGCCAGGGGGCGAGTACGAGCAGTACTTC; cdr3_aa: CASSLPGGEYEQYF
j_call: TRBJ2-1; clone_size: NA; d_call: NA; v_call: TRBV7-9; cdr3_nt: TGTGCCAGCAGCTACCGGGACTGGGAGTTCTTC; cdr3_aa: CASSYRDWEFF
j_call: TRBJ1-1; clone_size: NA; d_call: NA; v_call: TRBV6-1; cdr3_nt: TGTGCCAGCAGTGAATCCGGAGAGATGAACACTGAAGCTTTCTTT; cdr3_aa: CASSESGEMNTEAFF
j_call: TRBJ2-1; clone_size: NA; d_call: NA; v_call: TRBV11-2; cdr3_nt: TGTGCCAGCAGACGGTCTGACAATGAGCAGTTCTTC; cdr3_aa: CASRRSDNEQFF
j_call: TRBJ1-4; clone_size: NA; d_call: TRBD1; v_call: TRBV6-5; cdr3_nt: TGTGCCAGCAGTTACCAGGGGGAAGTGGAAAAACTGTTTTTT; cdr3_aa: CASSYQGEVEKLFF
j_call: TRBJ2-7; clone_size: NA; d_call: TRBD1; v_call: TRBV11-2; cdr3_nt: TGTGCCAGCAGCTTAGAGGCAGGGGGTACCTACGAGCAGTACTTC; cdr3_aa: CASSLEAGGTYEQYF
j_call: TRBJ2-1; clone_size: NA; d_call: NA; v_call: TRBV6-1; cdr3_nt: TGTGCCAGCAGTGAAGGGCTGTCAAACAATGAGCAGTTCTTC; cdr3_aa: CASSEGLSNNEQFF
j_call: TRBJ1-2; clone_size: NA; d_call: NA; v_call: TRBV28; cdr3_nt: TGTGCCAGCAGTCCACAGGGCTTTAGGCACTATGGCTACACCTTC; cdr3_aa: CASSPQGFRHYGYTF
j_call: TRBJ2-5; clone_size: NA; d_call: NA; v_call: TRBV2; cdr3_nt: TGTGCCAGCAGTCGGGAAGGAGAGACCCAGTACTTC; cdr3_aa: CASSREGETQYF
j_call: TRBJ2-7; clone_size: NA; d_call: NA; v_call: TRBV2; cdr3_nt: TGTGCCAGCAGTGAGGACAGTGTGTTCTACGAGCAGTACTTC; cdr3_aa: CASSEDSVFYEQYF
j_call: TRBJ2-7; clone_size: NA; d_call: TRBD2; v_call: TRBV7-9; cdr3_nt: TGTGCCAGCATGCCTAGCGGGAGGAGGGGTATGATCTACGAGCAGTACTTC; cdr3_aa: CASMPSGRRGMIYEQYF
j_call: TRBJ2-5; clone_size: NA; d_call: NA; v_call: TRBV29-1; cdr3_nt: TGCAGCGTTGAAGAGTACCGGGAGGAGACCCAGTACTTC; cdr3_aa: CSVEEYREETQYF
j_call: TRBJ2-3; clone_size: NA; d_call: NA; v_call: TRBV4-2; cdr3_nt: TGTGCCAGCAGCCAAACCGGAGGTCTCACAGATACGCAGTATTTT; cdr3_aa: CASSQTGGLTDTQYF
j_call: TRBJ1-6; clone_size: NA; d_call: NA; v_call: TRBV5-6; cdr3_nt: TGTGCCAGCAGCTTGGGACACCTTCTTTCACCCCTCCACTTT; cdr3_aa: CASSLGHLLSPLHF
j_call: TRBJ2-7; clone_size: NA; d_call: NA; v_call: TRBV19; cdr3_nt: TGTGCCAGTAGTATTTCGGCTAGGGGGATCTACGAGCAGTACTTC; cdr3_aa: CASSISARGIYEQYF